What follows are 5 T cell receptor beta chains derived from one specimen sequenced in a study of CD8 T cells in Susac syndrome. Random hexamers primed reverse transcription of about 0.45 to 1 ug RNA. TCRdb passed the immunoSEQ multiplex PCR reads through MiXCR, listing each CDR3 protein once. The repertoire holds 150,000 to 180,000 distinct CDR3 sequences, with around 95% as singletons. The material sequenced was CD8+ T cells from PBMCs. These TCRs come from a human donor with multiple sclerosis.

V usage is TRBV14 and J usage is TRBJ2-1; no reliable D call. CDR1 and CDR2 from the germline V gene are SGHDN and FVKESK. The germline V and J ends were trimmed by 1 base and 0 bases, with 10 bases remaining between them. CDR3 length: 16 residues. The chain's CDR3 is CASSQVGRSSYNEQFF. As DNA, the CDR3 is TGTGCCAGCAGCCAAGTGGGCAGGAGCTCCTACAATGAGCAGTTCTTC.

The genes are TRBV20-1 and TRBJ1-1, with D possibly matching TRBD1 (5 bases). The CDR3 covers 15 residues. The ends were cut back, 3 bases at V and 6 bases at J, with 20 bases in the middle. The germline V gene encodes CDR1 DFQATT and CDR2 SNEGSKA (reference sequence). DNA for the CDR3: TGCAGTGCTAGTCCCCTACCCATAGCGGGACCTGAAGCTTTCTTT. Translated: CSASPLPIAGPEAFF.

The rearrangement uses TRBV7-9 and TRBJ1-6, with 7 bases that match TRBD1. Looked up from germline, CDR1 is SEHNR and CDR2 is FQNEAQ (reference sequence). The CDR3 sequence is 16 residues long. V shed 4 bases and J 8 bases; nucleotides not matched to a gene: 11. CDR3 loop: CASSSNTGQADSPLHF. The CDR3 DNA follows: TGTGCCAGCAGCTCAAACACAGGACAGGCGGATTCACCCCTCCACTTT.

This chain links TRBV12-3 or TRBV12-4 with TRBJ1-5, with D unresolved. V lost 8 bases and J lost 6, with 5 bases in between. The CDR3 sequence is 10 residues long. For the CDR3, the DNA is TGTGCCAGCGGCTCTCAGCCCCAGCATTTT. It specifies CASGSQPQHF.

This rearrangement joins TRBV7-8 to TRBJ1-1; D possibly corresponds to TRBD1 (5 bases). The germline V and J ends were trimmed by 6 bases and 0 bases, with 11 bases remaining between them. The CDR3 runs 14 residues. CDR1 SGHVS and CDR2 FQNEAQ come from the germline V gene. This CDR3 reads CASSTGRMNTEAFF. The CDR3 DNA sequence: TGTGCCAGCAGTACAGGACGGATGAACACTGAAGCTTTCTTT.